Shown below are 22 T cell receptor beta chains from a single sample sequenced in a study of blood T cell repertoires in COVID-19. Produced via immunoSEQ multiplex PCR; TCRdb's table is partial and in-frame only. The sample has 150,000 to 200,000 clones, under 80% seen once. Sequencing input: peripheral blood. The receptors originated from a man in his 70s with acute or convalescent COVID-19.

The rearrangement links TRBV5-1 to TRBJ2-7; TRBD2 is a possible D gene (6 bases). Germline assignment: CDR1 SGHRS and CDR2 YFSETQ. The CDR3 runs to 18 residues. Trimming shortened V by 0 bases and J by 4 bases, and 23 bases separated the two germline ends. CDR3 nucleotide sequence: TGCGCCAGCAGCTTGGGTCTTGTGGGGCGGGATGGAAGATACGAGCAGTACTTC. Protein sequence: CASSLGLVGRDGRYEQYF.

The CDR3 region has the DNA TGCAGTGCTAGCCGACTCACTGAAGCTTTCTTT. Amino acids: CSASRLTEAFF. This chain uses TRBV20-1 with TRBJ1-1; the D is unclear. The CDR3 is made up of 11 amino acids. Looked up from germline, CDR1 is DFQATT and CDR2 is SNEGSKA (reference sequence). The V end was cut by 3 bases, the J end by 4 bases, with 6 bases between.

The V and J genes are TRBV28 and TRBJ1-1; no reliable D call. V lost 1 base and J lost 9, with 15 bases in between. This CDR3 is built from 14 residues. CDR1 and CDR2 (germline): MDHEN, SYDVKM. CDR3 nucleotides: TGTGCCAGCAGTTTATCCGGTGACAACCCAAAAGCTTTCTTT. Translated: CASSLSGDNPKAFF.

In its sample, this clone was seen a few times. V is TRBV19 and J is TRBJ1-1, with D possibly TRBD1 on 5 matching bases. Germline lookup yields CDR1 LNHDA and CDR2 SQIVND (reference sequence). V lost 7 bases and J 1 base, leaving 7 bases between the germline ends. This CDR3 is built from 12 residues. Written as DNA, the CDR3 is TGTGCCAGTAATGACAGGAACACTGAAGCTTTCTTT. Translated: CASNDRNTEAFF.

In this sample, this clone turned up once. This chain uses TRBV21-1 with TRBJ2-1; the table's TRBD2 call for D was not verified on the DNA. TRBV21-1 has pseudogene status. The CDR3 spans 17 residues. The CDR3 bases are TGTGCCAGCAGCCCAAAGAAAGAGGCCTTCGCCTACAATGAGCAGTTCTTC. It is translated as CASSPKKEAFAYNEQFF.

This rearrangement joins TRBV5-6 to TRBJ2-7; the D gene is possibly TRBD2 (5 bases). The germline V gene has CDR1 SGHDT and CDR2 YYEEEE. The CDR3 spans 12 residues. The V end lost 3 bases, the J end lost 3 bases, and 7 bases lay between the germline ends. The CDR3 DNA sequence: TGTGCCAGCAGCTACGAGGGCTACGAGCAGTACTTC. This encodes CASSYEGYEQYF.

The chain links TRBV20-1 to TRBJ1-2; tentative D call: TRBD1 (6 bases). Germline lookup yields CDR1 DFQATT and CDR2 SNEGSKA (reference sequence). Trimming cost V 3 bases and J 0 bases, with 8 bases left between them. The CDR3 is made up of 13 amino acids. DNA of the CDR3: TGCAGTGCTAGTGACAGGTCTAACTATGGCTACACCTTC. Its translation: CSASDRSNYGYTF.

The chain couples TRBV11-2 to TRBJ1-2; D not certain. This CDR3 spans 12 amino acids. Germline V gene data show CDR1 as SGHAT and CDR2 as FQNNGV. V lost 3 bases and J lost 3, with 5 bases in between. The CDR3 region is CASSLSDYGYTF. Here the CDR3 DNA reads TGTGCCAGCAGCTTGTCGGACTATGGCTACACCTTC.

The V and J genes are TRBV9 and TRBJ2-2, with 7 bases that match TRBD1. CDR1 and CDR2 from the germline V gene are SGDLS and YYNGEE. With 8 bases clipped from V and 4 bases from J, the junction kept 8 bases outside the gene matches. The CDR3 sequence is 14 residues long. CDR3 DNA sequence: TGTGCCAGTCAACGGGCAGGGGGCACCGGGGAGCTGTTTTTT. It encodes CASQRAGGTGELFF.

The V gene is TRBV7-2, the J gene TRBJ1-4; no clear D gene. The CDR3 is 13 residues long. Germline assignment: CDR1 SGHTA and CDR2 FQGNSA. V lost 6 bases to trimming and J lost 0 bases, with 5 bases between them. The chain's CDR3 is CASRPATNEKLFF. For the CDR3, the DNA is TGTGCCAGCAGGCCAGCAACTAATGAAAAACTGTTTTTT.

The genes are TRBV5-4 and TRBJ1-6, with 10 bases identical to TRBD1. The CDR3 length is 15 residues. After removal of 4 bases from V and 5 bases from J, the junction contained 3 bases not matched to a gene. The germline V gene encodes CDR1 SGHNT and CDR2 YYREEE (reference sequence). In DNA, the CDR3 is TGTGCCAGCAGCAGGGGACAGGGGAATAATTCACCCCTCCACTTT. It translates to CASSRGQGNNSPLHF.

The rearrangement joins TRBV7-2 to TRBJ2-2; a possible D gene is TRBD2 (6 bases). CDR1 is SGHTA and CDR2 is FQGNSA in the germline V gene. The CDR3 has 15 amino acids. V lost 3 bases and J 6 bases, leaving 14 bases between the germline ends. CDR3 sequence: CASSLSQPGAGELFF. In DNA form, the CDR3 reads TGTGCCAGCAGCTTGTCCCAGCCGGGGGCCGGGGAGCTGTTTTTT.

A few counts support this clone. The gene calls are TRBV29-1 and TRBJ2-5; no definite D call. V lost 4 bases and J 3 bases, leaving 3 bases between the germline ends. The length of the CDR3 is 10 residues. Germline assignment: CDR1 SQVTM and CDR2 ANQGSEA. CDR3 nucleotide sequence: TGCAGCGTTGCGGAAGAGACCCAGTACTTC. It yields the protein CSVAEETQYF.

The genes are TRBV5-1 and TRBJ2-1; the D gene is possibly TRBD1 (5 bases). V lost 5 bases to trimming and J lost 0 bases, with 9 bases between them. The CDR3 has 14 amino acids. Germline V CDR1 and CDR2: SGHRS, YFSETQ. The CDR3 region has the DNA TGCGCCAGCAGTGACAGTAGCTCCTACAATGAGCAGTTCTTC. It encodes CASSDSSSYNEQFF.

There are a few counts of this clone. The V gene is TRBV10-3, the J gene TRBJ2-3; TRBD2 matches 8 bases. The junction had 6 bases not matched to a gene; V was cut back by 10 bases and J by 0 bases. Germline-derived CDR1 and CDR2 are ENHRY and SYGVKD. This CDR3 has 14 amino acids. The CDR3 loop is CATHGLASTDTQYF. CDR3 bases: TGTGCCACCCACGGACTAGCAAGCACAGATACGCAGTATTTT.

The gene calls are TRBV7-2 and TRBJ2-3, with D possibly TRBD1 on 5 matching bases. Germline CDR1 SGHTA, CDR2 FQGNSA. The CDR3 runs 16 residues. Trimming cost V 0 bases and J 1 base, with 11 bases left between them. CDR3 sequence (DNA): TGTGCCAGCAGCTTAGCGCTAGGGGCCCGCACAGATACGCAGTATTTT. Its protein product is CASSLALGARTDTQYF. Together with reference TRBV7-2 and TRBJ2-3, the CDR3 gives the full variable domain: GAGVSQSPSNKVTEKGKDVELRCDPISGHTALYWYRQSLGQGLEFLIYFQGNSAPDKSGLPSDRFSAERTGGSVSTLTIQRTQQEDSAVYLCASSLALGARTDTQYFGPGTRLTVL.

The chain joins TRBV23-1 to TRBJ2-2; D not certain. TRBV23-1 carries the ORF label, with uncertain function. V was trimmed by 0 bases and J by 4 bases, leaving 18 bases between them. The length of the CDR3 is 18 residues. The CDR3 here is CASSQSIDNSPTTGELFF. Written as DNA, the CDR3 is TGCGCCAGCAGTCAATCGATTGACAATTCCCCGACCACCGGGGAGCTGTTTTTT.

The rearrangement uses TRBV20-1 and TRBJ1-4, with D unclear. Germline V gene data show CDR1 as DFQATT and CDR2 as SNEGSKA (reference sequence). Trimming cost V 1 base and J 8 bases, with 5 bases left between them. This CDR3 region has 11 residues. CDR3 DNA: TGCAGTGCTAGAGTTCGGGAAAAACTGTTTTTT. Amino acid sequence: CSARVREKLFF.

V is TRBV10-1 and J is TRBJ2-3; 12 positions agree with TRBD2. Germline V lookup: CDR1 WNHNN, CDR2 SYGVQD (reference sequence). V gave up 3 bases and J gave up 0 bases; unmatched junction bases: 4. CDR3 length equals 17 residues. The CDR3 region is CASSDTGLAGSTDTQYF. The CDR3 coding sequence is TGCGCCAGCAGTGATACCGGACTAGCGGGGAGCACAGATACGCAGTATTTT.

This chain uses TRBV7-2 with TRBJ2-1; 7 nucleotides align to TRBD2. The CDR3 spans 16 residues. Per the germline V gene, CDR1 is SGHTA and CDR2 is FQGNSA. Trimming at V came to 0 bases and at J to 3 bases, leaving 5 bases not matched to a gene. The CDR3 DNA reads TGTGCCAGCAGCTTAGCTCCGGGGGGAGGCTACAATGAGCAGTTCTTC. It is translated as CASSLAPGGGYNEQFF.

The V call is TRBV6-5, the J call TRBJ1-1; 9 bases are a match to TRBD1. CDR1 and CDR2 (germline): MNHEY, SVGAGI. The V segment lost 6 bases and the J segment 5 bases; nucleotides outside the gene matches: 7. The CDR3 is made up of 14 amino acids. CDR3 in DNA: TGTGCCAGCAGATTACAGGGGGCGCAGACTGAAGCTTTCTTT. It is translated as CASRLQGAQTEAFF.

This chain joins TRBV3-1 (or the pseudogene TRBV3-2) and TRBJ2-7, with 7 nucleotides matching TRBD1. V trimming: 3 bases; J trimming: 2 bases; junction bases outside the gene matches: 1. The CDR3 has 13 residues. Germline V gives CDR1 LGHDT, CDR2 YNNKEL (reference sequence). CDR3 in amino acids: CASSHGQAYEQYF. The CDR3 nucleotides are TGTGCCAGCAGCCATGGACAGGCCTACGAGCAGTACTTC.